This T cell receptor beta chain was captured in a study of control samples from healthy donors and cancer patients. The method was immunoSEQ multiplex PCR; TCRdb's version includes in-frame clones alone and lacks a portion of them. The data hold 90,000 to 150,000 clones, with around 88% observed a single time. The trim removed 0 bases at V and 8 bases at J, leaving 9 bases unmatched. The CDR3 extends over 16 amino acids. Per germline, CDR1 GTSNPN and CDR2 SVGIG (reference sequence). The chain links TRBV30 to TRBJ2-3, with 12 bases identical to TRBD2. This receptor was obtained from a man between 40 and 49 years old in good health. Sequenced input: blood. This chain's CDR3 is CAWSVLGLAGGATQYF. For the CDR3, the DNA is TGTGCCTGGAGTGTACTGGGCCTAGCGGGGGGGGCTACGCAGTATTTT.